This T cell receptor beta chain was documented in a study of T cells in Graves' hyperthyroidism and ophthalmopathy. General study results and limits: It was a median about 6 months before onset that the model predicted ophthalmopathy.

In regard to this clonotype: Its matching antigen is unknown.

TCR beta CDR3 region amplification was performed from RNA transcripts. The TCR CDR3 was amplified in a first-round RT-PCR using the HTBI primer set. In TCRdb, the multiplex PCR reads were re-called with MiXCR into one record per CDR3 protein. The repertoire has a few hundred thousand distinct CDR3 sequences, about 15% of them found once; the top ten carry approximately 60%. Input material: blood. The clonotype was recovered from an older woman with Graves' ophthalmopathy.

CDR3 coding DNA: TGTGCCATCAGTGAGGCCTGGGGACAGGGGATTCAGCCCCAGCATTTT. Translating it yields CAISEAWGQGIQPQHF. This chain links TRBV10-3 with TRBJ1-5; the match to TRBD1 covers 10 bases. Trimming cost V 2 bases and J 6 bases; bases outside gene matches: 7. Germline V lookup: CDR1 ENHRY, CDR2 SYGVKD. The CDR3 runs to 16 residues.